This T cell receptor (beta chain) was captured by sequencing in a study of blood T cell repertoires in COVID-19. In the study overall: COVID-19 samples collected from the United States, Italy and Spain covered acute and convalescent phases. Sources were T cells, B-cell-depleted T cells, or PBMCs; the material itself was cDNA or gDNA.

In the original workflow: Reference gene primer amplification gave estimated nucleated cell counts. Clones were read by immunoSEQ multiplex PCR, and TCRdb kept only the in-frame ones, dropping some. V, J and clone size are those of that table, while D and trimming were read from the DNA. The sample shows around 250,000 clones, over 75% of them seen only once. This clone was counted once. The sequence derives from a human donor in a cohort sampled during active COVID-19. What was sequenced was peripheral blood.

Here the CDR3 reads CASSLPQGASYEQYF. In DNA form, the CDR3 reads TGTGCCAGCAGCTTACCTCAGGGGGCTTCCTACGAGCAGTACTTC. The V gene is TRBV7-8, the J gene TRBJ2-7, with TRBD1 identical over 8 bases. Germline-derived CDR1 and CDR2 are SGHVS and FQNEAQ. The CDR3 has 15 residues. V shed 2 bases, J shed 1 base, and the junction held 4 bases outside the gene matches.